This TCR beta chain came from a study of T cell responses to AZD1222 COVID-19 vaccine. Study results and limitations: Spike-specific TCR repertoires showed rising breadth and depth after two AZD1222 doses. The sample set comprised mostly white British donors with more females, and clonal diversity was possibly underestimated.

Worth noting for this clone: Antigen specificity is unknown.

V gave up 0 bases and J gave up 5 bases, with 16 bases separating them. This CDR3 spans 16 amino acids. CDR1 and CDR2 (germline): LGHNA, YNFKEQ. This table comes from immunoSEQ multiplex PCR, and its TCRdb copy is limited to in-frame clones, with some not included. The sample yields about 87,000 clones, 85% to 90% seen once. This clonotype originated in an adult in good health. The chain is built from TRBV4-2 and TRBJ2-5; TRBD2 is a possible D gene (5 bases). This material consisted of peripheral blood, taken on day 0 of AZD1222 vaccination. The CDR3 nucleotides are TGTGCCAGCAGCCAAGAAGGGAGTCGGGATATGGAGACCCAGTACTTC. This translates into CASSQEGSRDMETQYF.